These 14 T cell receptor beta chains share one sample of origin, sequenced in a study of cytomegalovirus exposure and HLA in healthy donors. The PCR had 60 Vbeta and 13 Jbeta primers. The repertoire was sequenced with immunoSEQ multiplex PCR; TCRdb's copy has only in-frame clones and lacks some. The sample has some 130,000 clones; 80% to 90% are singletons. Sequencing input: PBMCs. Receptors originate from a male donor in good health and CMV-seropositive.

The count of this clone is one. The chain couples TRBV18 to TRBJ1-5; D is undetermined. This CDR3 is built from 14 residues. The germline gives CDR1 KGHSH, CDR2 LQKENI. The V gene lost 3 bases and the J gene lost 9 bases, with 15 bases spanning the gap. This chain's CDR3 is CASSPTHDRGPQHF. The CDR3 DNA follows: TGTGCCAGCTCACCGACCCACGACCGGGGGCCCCAGCATTTT.

The genes are TRBV4-2 and TRBJ1-2, with 7 bases fitting TRBD1. CDR1 is LGHNA and CDR2 is YNFKEQ in the germline V gene. The CDR3 sequence is 16 residues long. The V gene end was trimmed by 4 bases and the J gene end by 3 bases; junction bases not matched to a gene: 11. The CDR3 reads CASSPEGTRGDYGYTF. The CDR3 nucleotides are TGTGCCAGCAGCCCCGAGGGGACCAGGGGGGACTATGGCTACACCTTC.

The chain employs TRBV5-4 and TRBJ1-5; TRBD1 is a possible D gene (6 bases). The V gene lost 2 bases and the J gene lost 1 base, with 16 bases spanning the gap. This CDR3 has 17 residues. In germline, CDR1 is SGHNT, CDR2 YYREEE (reference sequence). This CDR3 reads CASSLGPGGGSNQPQHF. The DNA for the CDR3 is TGTGCCAGCAGCTTAGGGCCGGGAGGGGGGAGCAATCAGCCCCAGCATTTT.

DNA of the CDR3: TGTGCCTCCCGACAGGGTGCTGGAAGCAATCAGCCCCAGCATTTT. This codes for CASRQGAGSNQPQHF. The rearrangement uses TRBV6-6 and TRBJ1-5; 7 bases align to TRBD1. The V segment lost 11 bases and the J segment 1 base; nucleotides outside the gene matches: 11. Per germline, CDR1 MNHNY and CDR2 SVGAGI (reference sequence). The CDR3 is 15 amino acids.

The chain employs TRBV6-5 and TRBJ1-1; D is unclear. The V and J ends lost 6 bases and 3 bases respectively, with 11 bases between them. The CDR3 spans 13 residues. Per the germline V gene, CDR1 is MNHEY and CDR2 is SVGAGI. The CDR3 nucleotides are TGTGCCAGCAGACGGGAACTTGACACTGAAGCTTTCTTT. Its translation: CASRRELDTEAFF.

The chain links TRBV4-2 to TRBJ2-5; D uncertain. Germline CDR1 LGHNA, CDR2 YNFKEQ. The V end lost 0 bases, the J end lost 5 bases, and 13 bases lay between the germline ends. The CDR3 runs to 15 residues. CDR3 residues: CASSQEGQVAETQYF. CDR3 nucleotide sequence: TGTGCCAGCAGCCAAGAAGGTCAGGTTGCGGAGACCCAGTACTTC.

This clone was picked up one time. Sequence at one end of the junction differs from germline and may be a read error. V usage is TRBV7-9 and J usage is TRBJ2-6; D possibly corresponds to TRBD1 (5 bases). The CDR3 loop spans 15 amino acids. Germline V gives CDR1 SEHNR, CDR2 FQNEAQ (reference sequence). CDR3 DNA: TGTGCCAGATCCCCCCTCGAGATTGGGGCCAACGGCCTGACTTTC. This sequence encodes CARSPLEIGANGLTF.

This sequence joins TRBV28 and TRBJ1-2, with TRBD1 identical over 11 bases. This CDR3 region has 16 residues. J was trimmed by 3 bases and V by 5 bases; bases with no gene match: 8. Germline CDR1 is MDHEN and CDR2 is SYDVKM. The CDR3 bases are TGTGCCAGCAGTCCTAGGGGGGGACAGGGGGACTATGGCTACACCTTC. This gives the protein CASSPRGGQGDYGYTF.

This clone was detected only once. One junction end disagrees with the germline gene, perhaps due to a read error. The genes are TRBV7-9 and TRBJ2-7; 8 nucleotides match TRBD2. Germline CDR1 is SEHNR and CDR2 is FQNEAQ (reference sequence). This CDR3 region has 14 residues. The CDR3 DNA is TGTTCCAGCAGCTTTACTAGCGGAGCCTACGAGCAGTACTTC. It encodes CSSSFTSGAYEQYF.

V is TRBV9 and J is TRBJ2-1; D might be TRBD2 (5 bases). CDR1 SGDLS and CDR2 YYNGEE come from the germline V gene. The CDR3 length is 12 residues. V dropped 0 bases and J dropped 8 bases, with 6 bases sitting between them. CDR3 protein: CASSVASHEQFF. The DNA of the CDR3 is TGTGCCAGCAGCGTAGCTAGCCATGAGCAGTTCTTC. The full variable domain, completed using reference TRBV9 and TRBJ2-1, is DSGVTQTPKHLITATGQRVTLRCSPRSGDLSVYWYQQSLDQGLQFLIQYYNGEERAKGNILERFSAQQFPDLHSELNLSSLELGDSALYFCASSVASHEQFFGPGTRLTVL.

This chain links TRBV19 with TRBJ2-5, with 7 bases lining up with TRBD2. V dropped 6 bases and J dropped 1; count of bases not matched to a gene: 5. The germline V gene encodes CDR1 LNHDA and CDR2 SQIVND (reference sequence). The CDR3 spans 14 residues. In DNA, the CDR3 is TGTGCCAGTAGGCGGGACTACACCCAAGAGACCCAGTACTTC. As protein: CASRRDYTQETQYF.

CDR3 bases: TGTGCCAGCTCCCGGGACAGGGTCTATGGCTACACCTTC. This codes for CASSRDRVYGYTF. The gene calls are TRBV25-1 and TRBJ1-2; TRBD1 matches 9 bases. The CDR3 runs to 13 residues. Unmatched junction bases numbered 5, after V lost 8 bases and J lost 4 bases. The germline CDR1 and CDR2 sequences are MGHDK and SYGVNS.

This clone was found a few times. This CDR3 is also generated by other DNA sequences in the sample. The rearrangement uses TRBV5-3 and TRBJ1-6; D gene unclear. TRBV5-3 qualifies as an ORF whose function is uncertain. Trimming took off 0 bases at V and 7 bases at J, with 17 bases between the two ends. The CDR3 totals 17 residues. The CDR3 loop is CARSLAPWEKINSPLHF. The CDR3 nucleotides read TGTGCCAGAAGCTTGGCACCTTGGGAGAAGATCAATTCACCCCTCCACTTT.

The chain has TRBV5-4 and TRBJ2-2; TRBD2 matches at 11 bases. Germline V gene data show CDR1 as SGHNT and CDR2 as YYREEE (reference sequence). The CDR3 extends over 16 amino acids. Losses at the gene ends were 1 base for V and 2 bases for J; bases not matched to a gene: 1. The CDR3 coding sequence is TGTGCCAGCAGCTTGCTAGCGGGAGGAAACACCGGGGAGCTGTTTTTT. Residues: CASSLLAGGNTGELFF.